The 32 T cell receptor beta chains below were found in one sample sequenced in a study of shared clonotypes between healthy human individuals. Repertoires were generated with immunoSEQ multiplex PCR, while TCRdb's copy carries only in-frame clones and drops some. The table records about 2 million clones, 85% to 95% of them present only once. CD45RO negativity and positive selection for CCR7 defined naive CD8 cells, a population that excluded terminally differentiated effector memory CD45RA+ cells. The sequencing sample was made of naive CD8+ T cells sorted from blood. The receptor set was obtained from a young man in good health.

J is TRBJ2-5 and V is TRBV19; D remains ambiguous. V lost 3 bases and J 5 bases, leaving 7 bases between the germline ends. CDR3 length equals 12 residues. Germline-derived CDR1 and CDR2 are LNHDA and SQIVND (reference sequence). CDR3 loop: CASSISGETQYF. The CDR3 DNA sequence: TGTGCCAGTAGTATTTCGGGTGAGACCCAGTACTTC.

The V call is TRBV7-8, the J call TRBJ2-2, with a weak D call TRBD2 (5 bases). Between the trimmed V and J ends, which lost 5 bases and 5 bases, there was a span of 12 bases. There are 14 residues in the CDR3. Germline V gene sequence: CDR1 SGHVS, CDR2 FQNEAQ. Here the CDR3 DNA reads TGTGCCAGCAGCCCCTATGCGGGTACCGGGGAGCTGTTTTTT. Protein sequence: CASSPYAGTGELFF.

This sequence joins TRBV5-6 and TRBJ1-2; TRBD1 might be the D (6 bases). Looked up from germline, CDR1 is SGHDT and CDR2 is YYEEEE. Between the trimmed V and J ends, which lost 3 bases and 3 bases, there was a span of 9 bases. The CDR3 covers 13 residues. The CDR3 sequence: CASSSDSDYGYTF. As DNA, the CDR3 is TGTGCCAGCAGCTCGGACAGCGACTATGGCTACACCTTC. The whole variable domain, remainder taken from reference TRBV5-6 and TRBJ1-2, is DAGVTQSPTHLIKTRGQQVTLRCSPKSGHDTVSWYQQALGQGPQFIFQYYEEEERQRGNFPDRFSGHQFPNYSSELNVNALLLGDSALYLCASSSDSDYGYTFGSGTRLTVV.

The chain recombines TRBV7-6 with TRBJ1-6; 9 bases are shared with TRBD1. Germline assignment: CDR1 SGHVS and CDR2 FNYEAQ. V trimming: 5 bases; J trimming: 6 bases; junction bases outside the gene matches: 2. This CDR3 region has 14 residues. CDR3 nucleotides: TGTGCCAGCAGCCAACAGGGGGCTAATTCACCCCTCCACTTT. It encodes CASSQQGANSPLHF.

The chain combines TRBV7-8 with TRBJ2-7, with 7 bases matching TRBD2. The germline gives CDR1 SGHVS, CDR2 FQNEAQ. V lost 5 bases to trimming and J lost 5 bases; unmatched junction nucleotides: 12. CDR3 length: 15 amino acids. For the CDR3, the DNA is TGTGCCAGCAGCAGCGGGACGGCTGCTGTTGACGAGCAGTACTTC. This codes for CASSSGTAAVDEQYF. The full variable domain, completed using reference TRBV7-8 and TRBJ2-7, is GAGVSQSPRYKVAKRGQDVALRCDPISGHVSLFWYQQALGQGPEFLTYFQNEAQLDKSGLPSDRFFAERPEGSVSTLKIQRTQQEDSAVYLCASSSGTAAVDEQYFGPGTRLTVT.

This sequence joins TRBV5-6 and TRBJ2-7; TRBD2 aligns across 7 bases. V dropped 1 base and J dropped 3; count of bases not matched to a gene: 7. Germline V gene lookup returns CDR1 SGHDT and CDR2 YYEEEE. The CDR3 is 15 residues long. The CDR3 DNA sequence: TGTGCCAGCAGCTTGTACCGCGGGAGATTCTACGAGCAGTACTTC. The encoded protein is CASSLYRGRFYEQYF.

V gene TRBV11-1 combines with J gene TRBJ2-7, with D possibly matching TRBD2 (7 bases). V shed 2 bases and J shed 1 base, with 12 bases lying between them. Germline V gene lookup returns CDR1 SGHAT and CDR2 FQDESV (reference sequence). The CDR3 sequence is 15 residues long. The CDR3 loop is CASSLPGEGSYEQYF. The CDR3 DNA reads as TGTGCCAGCAGCTTACCAGGGGAGGGATCCTACGAGCAGTACTTC.

J is TRBJ2-2 and V is TRBV12-5, with 7 bases that match TRBD1. V shed 3 bases and J 7 bases; nucleotides not matched to a gene: 11. Germline lookup yields CDR1 LGHNT and CDR2 FRNRAP. There are 16 residues in the CDR3. The CDR3 bases are TGTGCTAGTGGTTTCCCGGTGACAGGGAAAAACGGGGAGCTGTTTTTT. Amino acid sequence: CASGFPVTGKNGELFF. The full variable domain, its missing parts supplied by reference TRBV12-5 and TRBJ2-2, is DARVTQTPRHKVTEMGQEVTMRCQPILGHNTVFWYRQTMMQGLELLAYFRNRAPLDDSGMPKDRFSAEMPDATLATLKIQPSEPRDSAVYFCASGFPVTGKNGELFFGEGSRLTVL.

Only one count was recorded for this clone. The chain joins TRBV5-4 to TRBJ2-1; TRBD2 matches at 9 bases. CDR1 is SGHNT and CDR2 is YYREEE in the germline V gene (reference sequence). Germline trimming cut 4 bases from V and 7 bases from J; bases unmatched to any gene: 6. The CDR3 is 14 residues long. CDR3 bases: TGTGCCAGCAGCGTTAGCGGGAGCTTGAATGAGCAGTTCTTC. Translation: CASSVSGSLNEQFF.

The V call is TRBV7-6, the J call TRBJ2-5, with D possibly TRBD2 on 7 matching bases. This CDR3 is built from 16 residues. From germline, CDR1 is SGHVS and CDR2 FNYEAQ. V was trimmed by 2 bases and J by 1 base, leaving 14 bases between them. The CDR3: CASSLTGGAGQETQYF. For the CDR3, the DNA is TGTGCCAGCAGCTTAACGGGGGGCGCGGGCCAAGAGACCCAGTACTTC.

The CDR3 loop is CASSQEDRGQPQHF. In nucleotides, the CDR3 is TGTGCCAGCAGCCAAGAGGACAGGGGACAGCCCCAGCATTTT. The chain employs TRBV4-2 and TRBJ1-5, with 9 bases lining up with TRBD1. V lost 0 bases to trimming and J lost 7 bases; unmatched junction nucleotides: 1. In germline, CDR1 is LGHNA, CDR2 YNFKEQ. The CDR3 runs 14 residues.

This chain links TRBV27 with TRBJ2-3, with TRBD2 matching over 11 bases. The CDR3 runs 15 residues. Germline lookup yields CDR1 MNHEY and CDR2 SMNVEV (reference sequence). V shed 4 bases and J 4 bases; nucleotides not matched to a gene: 4. The DNA of the CDR3 is TGTGCCAGCAGTTCGGCTAGCGGGGGGTCAGATACGCAGTATTTT. Amino acids: CASSSASGGSDTQYF.

V and J are TRBV27 and TRBJ2-1; D unclear. Germline assignment: CDR1 MNHEY and CDR2 SMNVEV (reference sequence). The CDR3 contains 14 residues. Trimming stripped 6 bases from V and 2 bases from J, with 11 bases between. The CDR3 spells CASSPNTAYNEQFF. CDR3 sequence (DNA): TGTGCCAGCAGCCCCAACACCGCCTACAATGAGCAGTTCTTC.

The V call is TRBV27, the J call TRBJ2-7; perhaps TRBD1 as D (5 bases). CDR1 and CDR2 from the germline V gene are MNHEY and SMNVEV (reference sequence). This CDR3 comprises 14 residues. Trimming removed 2 bases at V and 4 bases at J, with 12 bases between. CDR3 amino acids: CASSLRAGIYEQYF. CDR3 coding DNA: TGTGCCAGCAGTTTAAGGGCAGGGATTTACGAGCAGTACTTC.

V is TRBV5-1 and J is TRBJ1-2; D remains ambiguous. Germline V CDR1 and CDR2: SGHRS, YFSETQ. This CDR3 comprises 15 residues. The V and J ends lost 0 bases and 4 bases respectively, with 13 bases between them. CDR3 sequence reads: CASSLEGSPTYGYTF. DNA for the CDR3: TGCGCCAGCAGCTTGGAGGGCAGTCCGACCTATGGCTACACCTTC.

Remarks on this clone: This could be a read error, since a much larger clone is one nucleotide away. This sample also contains other DNA sequences that code for the same CDR3. This chain uses TRBV30 with TRBJ1-2, with 7 bases identical to TRBD1. This CDR3 contains 13 residues. V lost 6 bases to trimming and J lost 2 bases; unmatched junction nucleotides: 6. Germline V lookup: CDR1 GTSNPN, CDR2 SVGIG (reference sequence). The CDR3 DNA sequence: TGTGCCTGCGACAGGGTAACCAACTATGGCTACACCTTC. It encodes CACDRVTNYGYTF. The full variable domain, in which reference TRBV30 and TRBJ1-2 provide the parts outside the CDR3, is SQTIHQWPATLVQPVGSPLSLECTVEGTSNPNLYWYRQAAGRGLQLLFYSVGIGQISSEVPQNLSASRPQDRQFILSSKKLLLSDSGFYLCACDRVTNYGYTFGSGTRLTVV.

This clone was recorded once. The genes are TRBV5-5 and TRBJ1-1; TRBD1 matches 10 bases. Germline CDR1 and CDR2: SGHKS and YYEKEE (reference sequence). The CDR3 consists of 14 residues. The ends lost 6 bases at V and 4 bases at J; junction bases unmatched: 6. The CDR3 DNA follows: TGTGCCAGCAAGACAGGGGGCTATAGCACTGAAGCTTTCTTT. It specifies CASKTGGYSTEAFF.

The chain joins TRBV4-1 to TRBJ1-3; D gene uncertain. Trimming took off 1 base at V and 2 bases at J, with 6 bases between the two ends. Germline V gene data show CDR1 as MGHRA and CDR2 as YSYEKL. The CDR3 length is 14 residues. The CDR3 coding sequence is TGCGCCAGCAGCCAAGCTGGGACTGGAAACACCATATATTTT. Its translation is CASSQAGTGNTIYF.

CDR3 DNA sequence: TGTGCCAGCAGCTTAAATCCCAATAACATGAACGAGCAGTACTTC. Residues: CASSLNPNNMNEQYF. This chain uses TRBV7-9 with TRBJ2-7; D is uncertain. CDR1 is SEHNR and CDR2 is FQNEAQ in the germline V gene (reference sequence). Trimming took 2 bases from V and 5 from J, leaving 16 bases between them. This CDR3 has 15 residues.

Note on this clone: The sample has other DNA sequences that encode this CDR3 too. The chain employs TRBV6-5 and TRBJ1-2; 9 bases line up with TRBD1. Per the germline V gene, CDR1 is MNHEY and CDR2 is SVGAGI. The V gene end was trimmed by 0 bases and the J gene end by 8 bases; junction bases not matched to a gene: 4. The CDR3 runs to 14 residues. CDR3 region: CASSYSGTGNGYTF. The CDR3 bases are TGTGCCAGCAGTTACTCCGGGACAGGGAACGGCTACACCTTC.

The gene calls are TRBV5-8 and TRBJ2-7; tentative D call: TRBD1 (7 bases). Germline V gene lookup returns CDR1 SGHTS and CDR2 YDEGEE. Trimming took off 6 bases at V and 1 base at J, with 14 bases between the two ends. The CDR3 runs 14 residues. Here the CDR3 reads CASTWRDSSYEQYF. CDR3 DNA: TGTGCCAGCACTTGGAGGGACAGTTCCTACGAGCAGTACTTC.

In regard to this clone: Different DNA sequences within this sample yield the same CDR3. This rearrangement joins TRBV13 to TRBJ1-4, with D hard to call. Germline lookup yields CDR1 PRHDT and CDR2 FYEKMQ (reference sequence). There are 11 residues in the CDR3. The ends were cut back, 0 bases at V and 8 bases at J, with 1 base in the middle. CDR3 residues: CASSLGEKLFF. CDR3 sequence (DNA): TGTGCCAGCAGCTTAGGGGAAAAACTGTTTTTT.

The J gene is TRBJ1-4, the V gene TRBV11-2, with a tentative D call TRBD1 (5 bases). V lost 5 bases and J 1 base, leaving 11 bases between the germline ends. Germline values: CDR1 SGHAT, CDR2 FQNNGV. The CDR3 consists of 15 residues. The CDR3 DNA reads as TGTGCCAGCAGCGTCGGGGGGGTAACTAATGAAAAACTGTTTTTT. This codes for CASSVGGVTNEKLFF.

The J gene is TRBJ1-1, the V gene TRBV4-1; no definite D call. The CDR3 extends over 15 amino acids. With 0 bases removed from V and 7 bases from J, the gap between germline ends came to 15 bases. Germline CDR1 and CDR2: MGHRA and YSYEKL. As DNA, the CDR3 is TGCGCCAGCAGCCAAGACGCTTTTTGGAAAGGTGAAGCTTTCTTT. This gives the protein CASSQDAFWKGEAFF.

The chain has TRBV6-1 and TRBJ1-2; D perhaps matches TRBD1 (6 bases). The germline V gene has CDR1 MNHNS and CDR2 SASEGT. CDR3 length: 14 amino acids. V lost 5 bases, J lost 0 bases, and 10 bases lay in between. The CDR3 bases are TGTGCCAGCAGTCCAAGACAGGCTAACTATGGCTACACCTTC. Protein: CASSPRQANYGYTF.

The gene calls are TRBV7-9 and TRBJ1-2; D uncertain. CDR3 length: 15 residues. Germline lookup yields CDR1 SEHNR and CDR2 FQNEAQ (reference sequence). The germline V and J ends were trimmed by 4 bases and 2 bases, with 14 bases remaining between them. CDR3 nucleotides: TGTGCCAGCAGCTCCACTACTCGGTCCAACTATGGCTACACCTTC. Translation: CASSSTTRSNYGYTF.

V gene TRBV7-8 combines with J gene TRBJ1-5; a weak D match, TRBD1 (5 bases). The CDR3 extends over 15 amino acids. Germline assignment: CDR1 SGHVS and CDR2 FQNEAQ. Between the trimmed V and J ends, which lost 7 bases and 0 bases, there was a span of 13 bases. The DNA for the CDR3 is TGTGCCAGCACCCCATTGGGGGGTAGCAATCAGCCCCAGCATTTT. Its protein product is CASTPLGGSNQPQHF.

The CDR3 spells CASSQVLAGEREQYF. The CDR3 nucleotides are TGCGCCAGCAGCCAAGTCCTAGCGGGAGAAAGGGAGCAGTACTTC. J is TRBJ2-7 and V is TRBV4-3, with 10 bases aligning to TRBD2. The CDR3 is 15 residues long. Germline lookup yields CDR1 LGHNA and CDR2 YSLEER. The J segment lost 7 bases and the V segment lost 1 base, leaving 7 bases of the junction unmatched.

The chain joins TRBV15 to TRBJ1-4; possible D gene TRBD1, 5 bases. The CDR3 extends over 16 amino acids. V lost 3 bases and J lost 4, with 15 bases in between. Germline V gene sequence: CDR1 LNHNV, CDR2 YYDKDF (reference sequence). CDR3 DNA sequence: TGTGCCACCAGCAGTGTCCCAGACAGCGGTAATGAAAAACTGTTTTTT. Protein: CATSSVPDSGNEKLFF.

Remarks on this clone: Other DNA sequences in the sample encode the same CDR3. The CDR3 spells CASSQDSGNSYNEQFF. CDR3 bases: TGCGCCAGCAGCCAAGATAGCGGGAACTCCTACAATGAGCAGTTCTTC. V and J are TRBV4-3 and TRBJ2-1, with TRBD2 matching 8 bases. The CDR3 loop spans 16 amino acids. Germline trimming cut 0 bases from V and 0 bases from J; bases unmatched to any gene: 1. Germline CDR1 is LGHNA and CDR2 is YSLEER.

This clone was picked up one time. The DNA for the CDR3 is TGTGCCAGCAGACAGACAGGCGGATGGACTGAAGCTTTCTTT. This sequence encodes CASRQTGGWTEAFF. V and J are TRBV27 and TRBJ1-1; a possible D gene is TRBD1 (6 bases). The V end was cut by 6 bases, the J end by 5 bases, with 16 bases between. CDR3 length: 14 residues. Germline loops: CDR1 MNHEY, CDR2 SMNVEV (reference sequence).

The genes are TRBV4-1 and TRBJ1-5; 7 bases align to TRBD1. This CDR3 has 15 residues. With 4 bases clipped from V and 4 bases from J, the junction kept 7 bases outside the gene matches. The germline V gene encodes CDR1 MGHRA and CDR2 YSYEKL. Written as DNA, the CDR3 is TGCGCCAGCAGCCCCGGGACAGCCTATAATCAGCCCCAGCATTTT. This encodes CASSPGTAYNQPQHF.